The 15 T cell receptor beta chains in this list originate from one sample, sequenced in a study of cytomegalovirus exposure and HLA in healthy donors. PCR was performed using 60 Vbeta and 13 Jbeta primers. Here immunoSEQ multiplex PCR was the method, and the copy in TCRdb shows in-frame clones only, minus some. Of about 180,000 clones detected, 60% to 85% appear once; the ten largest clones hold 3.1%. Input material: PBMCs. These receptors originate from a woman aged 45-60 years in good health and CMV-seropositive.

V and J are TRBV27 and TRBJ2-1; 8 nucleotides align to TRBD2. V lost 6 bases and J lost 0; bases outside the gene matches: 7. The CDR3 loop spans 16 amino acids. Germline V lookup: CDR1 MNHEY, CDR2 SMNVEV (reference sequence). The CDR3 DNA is TGTGCCAGCAGATCATTAGCGGGGAGCTCCTACAATGAGCAGTTCTTC. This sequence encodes CASRSLAGSSYNEQFF.

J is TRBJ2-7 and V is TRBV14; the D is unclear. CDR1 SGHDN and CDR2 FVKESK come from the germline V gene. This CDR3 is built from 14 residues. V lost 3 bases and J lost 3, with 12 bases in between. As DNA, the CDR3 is TGTGCCAGCAGCCAGATGCAGGCAGGCTACGAGCAGTACTTC. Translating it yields CASSQMQAGYEQYF.

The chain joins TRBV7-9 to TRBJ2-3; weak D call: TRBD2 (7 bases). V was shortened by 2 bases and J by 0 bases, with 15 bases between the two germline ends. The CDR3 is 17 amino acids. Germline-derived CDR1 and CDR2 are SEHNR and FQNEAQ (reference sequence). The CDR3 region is CASSLWGGLTSTDTQYF. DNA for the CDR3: TGTGCCAGCAGCTTATGGGGGGGGCTAACTAGCACAGATACGCAGTATTTT.

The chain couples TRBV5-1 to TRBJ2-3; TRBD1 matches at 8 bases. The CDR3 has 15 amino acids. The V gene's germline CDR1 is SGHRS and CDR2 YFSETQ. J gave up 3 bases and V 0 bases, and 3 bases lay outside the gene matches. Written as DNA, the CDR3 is TGCGCCAGCAGCTTGGGACAGGGGAGGACAGATACGCAGTATTTT. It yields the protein CASSLGQGRTDTQYF.

CDR3 sequence: CASSIDRVADTQYF. The CDR3 region has the DNA TGTGCCAGCAGCATCGACAGGGTGGCAGATACGCAGTATTTT. The chain recombines TRBV6-5 with TRBJ2-3; 7 nucleotides agree with TRBD1. CDR1 is MNHEY and CDR2 is SVGAGI in the germline V gene. The CDR3 runs to 14 residues. The J segment lost 4 bases and the V segment lost 6 bases, leaving 7 bases of the junction unmatched.

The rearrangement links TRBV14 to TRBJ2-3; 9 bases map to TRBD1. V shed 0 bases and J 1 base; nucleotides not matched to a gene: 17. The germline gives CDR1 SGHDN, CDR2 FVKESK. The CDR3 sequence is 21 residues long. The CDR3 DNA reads TGTGCCAGCAGCCAAGATATGGATGGGACAGGGTTCCTTCGTTGCACAGATACGCAGTATTTT. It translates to CASSQDMDGTGFLRCTDTQYF.

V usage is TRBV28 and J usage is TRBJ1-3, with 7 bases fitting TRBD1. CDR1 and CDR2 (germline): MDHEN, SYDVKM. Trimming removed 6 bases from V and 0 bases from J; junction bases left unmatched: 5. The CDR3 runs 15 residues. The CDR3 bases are TGTGCCAGCAGCCGGACAGGCCTCTCTGGAAACACCATATATTTT. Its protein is CASSRTGLSGNTIYF.

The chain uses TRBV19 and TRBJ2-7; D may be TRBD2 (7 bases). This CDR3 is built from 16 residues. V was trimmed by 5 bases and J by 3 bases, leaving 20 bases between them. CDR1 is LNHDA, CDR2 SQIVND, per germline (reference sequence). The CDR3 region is CASSRSSGTTIYEQYF. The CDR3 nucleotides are TGTGCCAGTAGTCGCTCCAGCGGGACAACGATCTACGAGCAGTACTTC.

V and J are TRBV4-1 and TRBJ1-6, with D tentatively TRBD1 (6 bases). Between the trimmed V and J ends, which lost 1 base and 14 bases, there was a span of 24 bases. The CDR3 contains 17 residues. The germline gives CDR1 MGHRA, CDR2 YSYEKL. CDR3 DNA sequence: TGCGCCAGCAGCCAAGGGGTGAGGGACACCCTCCGAATGTCCCTCCACTTT. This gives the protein CASSQGVRDTLRMSLHF.

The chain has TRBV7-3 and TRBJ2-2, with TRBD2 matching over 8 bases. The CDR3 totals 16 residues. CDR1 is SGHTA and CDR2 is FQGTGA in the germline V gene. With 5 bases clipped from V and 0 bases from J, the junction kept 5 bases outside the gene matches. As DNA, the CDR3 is TGTGCCAGCAGCCCACTAGCGGCCGCGAACACCGGGGAGCTGTTTTTT. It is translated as CASSPLAAANTGELFF. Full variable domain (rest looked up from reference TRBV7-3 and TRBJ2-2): GAGVSQTPSNKVTEKGKYVELRCDPISGHTALYWYRQSLGQGPEFLIYFQGTGAADDSGLPNDRFFAVRPEGSVSTLKIQRTERGDSAVYLCASSPLAAANTGELFFGEGSRLTVL.

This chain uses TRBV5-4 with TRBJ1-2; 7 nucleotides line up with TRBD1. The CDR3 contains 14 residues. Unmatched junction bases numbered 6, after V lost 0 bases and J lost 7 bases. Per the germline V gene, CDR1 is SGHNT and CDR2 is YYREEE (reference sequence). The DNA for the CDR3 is TGTGCCAGCAGCTTGGGGAGGGGGCATGGTGGCTACACCTTC. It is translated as CASSLGRGHGGYTF.

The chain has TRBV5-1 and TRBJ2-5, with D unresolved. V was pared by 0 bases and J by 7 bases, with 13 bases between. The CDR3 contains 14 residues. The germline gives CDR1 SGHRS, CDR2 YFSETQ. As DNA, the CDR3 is TGCGCCAGCAGCTTGGGTGAGGCACCGGGGACCCAGTACTTC. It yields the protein CASSLGEAPGTQYF.

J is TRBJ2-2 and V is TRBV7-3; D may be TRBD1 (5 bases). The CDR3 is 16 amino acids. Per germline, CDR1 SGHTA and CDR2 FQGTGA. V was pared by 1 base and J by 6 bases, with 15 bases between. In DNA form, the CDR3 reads TGTGCCAGCAGCTTAATGGGCCTAGGGGCTTCCGGGGAGCTGTTTTTT. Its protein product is CASSLMGLGASGELFF.

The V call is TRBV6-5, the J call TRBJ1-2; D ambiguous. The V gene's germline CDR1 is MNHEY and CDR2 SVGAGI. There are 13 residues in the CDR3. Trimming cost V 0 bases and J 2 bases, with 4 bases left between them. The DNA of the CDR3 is TGTGCCAGCAGTTACTCGCGGAACTATGGCTACACCTTC. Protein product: CASSYSRNYGYTF.

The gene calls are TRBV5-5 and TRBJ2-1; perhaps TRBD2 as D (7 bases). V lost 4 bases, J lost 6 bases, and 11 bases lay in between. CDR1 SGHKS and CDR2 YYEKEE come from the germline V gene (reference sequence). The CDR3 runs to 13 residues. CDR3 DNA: TGTGCCAGCAGCCGAGGGGGGGCCAATGAGCAGTTCTTC. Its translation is CASSRGGANEQFF.